The clone carrying this T cell receptor beta chain was recorded only once. Antigen: not known. The source of the sample is a study of shared clonotypes between healthy human individuals. Notes on the study in general: Generation probabilities were higher for clonotypes shared across all four sorted-subset donors than for unshared ones.

Sequencing was performed with immunoSEQ multiplex PCR; in TCRdb, only in-frame clones are kept and a portion is missing. The data contain around 990,000 clones, approximately 80% of them singletons. All of the donors resided in Nashville, Tennessee, and each was a Caucasian adult. Sequences were obtained from memory CD4+ T cells from PBMCs. The subset denotes: CD45RA-negative fraction. This receptor was identified in a man younger than 35 in good health. Some clones in this sample may be carry-over from other donors' samples.

The CDR3 DNA sequence: TGTGCCAGCACCTTCGATTTCTTT. Translated, it gives CASTFDFF. The V gene is TRBV5-8, the J gene TRBJ1-1; the D is unclear. Germline V gene lookup returns CDR1 SGHTS and CDR2 YDEGEE. V gave up 6 bases and J gave up 13 bases, with 7 bases separating them. The CDR3 totals 8 residues.